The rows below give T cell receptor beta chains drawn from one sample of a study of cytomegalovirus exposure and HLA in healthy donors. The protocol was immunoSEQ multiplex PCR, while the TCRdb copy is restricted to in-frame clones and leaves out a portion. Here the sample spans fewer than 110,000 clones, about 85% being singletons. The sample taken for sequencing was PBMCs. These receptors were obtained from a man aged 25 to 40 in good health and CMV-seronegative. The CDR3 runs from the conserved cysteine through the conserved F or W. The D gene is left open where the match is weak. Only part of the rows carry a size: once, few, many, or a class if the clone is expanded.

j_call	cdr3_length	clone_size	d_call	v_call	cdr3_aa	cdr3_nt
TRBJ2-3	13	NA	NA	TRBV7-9	CASSLVGADTQYF	TGTGCCAGCAGCTTAGTGGGGGCGGATACGCAGTATTTT
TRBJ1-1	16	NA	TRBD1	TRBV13	CASSPRTGGMNTEAFF	TGTGCCAGCAGCCCTCGGACAGGGGGTATGAACACTGAAGCTTTCTTT
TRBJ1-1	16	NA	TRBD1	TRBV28	CASSPWTGAVNTEAFF	TGTGCCAGCAGTCCTTGGACAGGGGCCGTGAACACTGAAGCTTTCTTT
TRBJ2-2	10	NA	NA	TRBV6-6	CASSLGELFF	TGTGCCAGCAGCCTCGGGGAGCTGTTTTTT
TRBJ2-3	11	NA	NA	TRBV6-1	CASSERNTQYF	TGTGCCAGCAGTGAACGTAATACGCAGTATTTT
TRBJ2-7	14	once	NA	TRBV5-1	CASSLGGRTYEQYF	TGCGCCAGCAGCTTGGGGGGCCGAACCTACGAGCAGTACTTC
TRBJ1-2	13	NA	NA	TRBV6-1	CASVVGEAYGYTF	TGTGCCAGCGTCGTAGGGGAGGCCTATGGCTACACCTTC
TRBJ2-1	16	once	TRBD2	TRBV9	CASSVAGSGAYNEQFF	TGTGCCAGCAGCGTGGCGGGTAGCGGGGCCTACAATGAGCAGTTCTTC
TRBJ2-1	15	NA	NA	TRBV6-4	CASSVLQGSGNEQFF	TGTGCCAGCAGTGTTCTACAGGGCTCCGGCAATGAGCAGTTCTTC
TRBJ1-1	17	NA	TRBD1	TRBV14	CASSRNLGTGKNTEAFF	TGTGCCAGCAGCCGGAATTTGGGGACAGGGAAGAACACTGAAGCTTTCTTT
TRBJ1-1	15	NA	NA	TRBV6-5	CASSYFGWANTEAFF	TGTGCCAGCAGTTACTTTGGTTGGGCGAACACTGAAGCTTTCTTT
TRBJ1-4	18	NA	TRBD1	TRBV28	CASSSTRQGRRTNEKLFF	TGTGCCAGCAGTTCTACCCGACAGGGTCGGAGAACTAATGAAAAACTGTTTTTT
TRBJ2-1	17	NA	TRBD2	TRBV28	CASSLSGGGRLRDEQFF	TGTGCCAGCAGTTTATCGGGCGGCGGGAGGTTGAGGGATGAGCAGTTCTTC
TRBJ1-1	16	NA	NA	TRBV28	CASTPTGRGVDTEAFF	TGTGCCAGCACTCCCACCGGGAGGGGTGTGGACACTGAAGCTTTCTTT
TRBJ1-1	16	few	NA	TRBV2	CASTPHLGQGDTEAFF	TGTGCCAGCACCCCCCACCTGGGACAAGGGGACACTGAAGCTTTCTTT
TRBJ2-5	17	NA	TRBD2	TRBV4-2	CASSQETSGGTTPTQYF	TGTGCCAGCAGCCAAGAGACTAGCGGGGGGACCACTCCCACCCAGTACTTC
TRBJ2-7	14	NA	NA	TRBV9	CAGSVEVGIYEQYF	TGTGCCGGCAGCGTAGAGGTGGGCATCTACGAGCAGTACTTC
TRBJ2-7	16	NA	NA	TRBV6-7	CASSYPVDRDKLVANF	TGTGCCAGCAGTTACCCTGTGGACCGGGACAAGCTCGTAGCGAACTTC
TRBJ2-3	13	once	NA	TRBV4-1	CASREGNSDTQYF	TGCGCCAGCCGAGAGGGCAATTCAGATACGCAGTATTTT
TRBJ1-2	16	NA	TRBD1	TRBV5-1	CASSSETGGAWYGYTF	TGCGCCAGCAGCTCGGAAACAGGGGGCGCTTGGTATGGCTACACCTTC
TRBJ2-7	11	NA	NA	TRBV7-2	CASSSAREQYF	TGTGCCAGCAGCTCCGCGCGGGAGCAGTACTTC
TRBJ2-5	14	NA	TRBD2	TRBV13	CASALAGGDETQYF	TGTGCCAGCGCCCTAGCGGGGGGGGACGAGACCCAGTACTTC
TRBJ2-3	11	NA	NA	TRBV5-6	CASSLLGGQYF	TGTGCCAGCAGCTTGCTGGGAGGGCAGTATTTT
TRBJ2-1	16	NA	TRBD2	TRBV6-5	CASSYASGRIGNEQFF	TGTGCCAGCAGTTACGCGAGCGGGAGAATAGGCAATGAGCAGTTCTTC
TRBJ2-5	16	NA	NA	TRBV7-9	CASSSTSRPPQETQYF	TGTGCCAGCAGCTCAACTAGCCGTCCGCCCCAAGAGACCCAGTACTTC
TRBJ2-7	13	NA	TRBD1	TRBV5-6	CASSRDRQYEQYF	TGTGCCAGCAGCCGGGACAGGCAGTACGAGCAGTACTTC
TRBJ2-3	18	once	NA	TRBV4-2	CASSQYFVGVKGTDTQYF	TGTGCCAGCAGCCAGTACTTCGTAGGGGTTAAAGGCACAGATACGCAGTATTTT
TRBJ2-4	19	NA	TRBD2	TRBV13	CASSPLTGTSGLAKNIQYF	TGTGCCAGCAGCCCCCTTACCGGGACTAGCGGCCTAGCCAAAAACATTCAGTACTTC
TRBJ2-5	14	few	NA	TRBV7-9	CASSSPAGSGTQYF	TGTGCCAGCAGCTCACCCGCGGGGTCAGGGACCCAGTACTTC
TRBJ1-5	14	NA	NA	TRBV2	CASRWGLSNQPQHF	TGTGCCAGCCGCTGGGGGCTCAGCAATCAGCCCCAGCATTTT
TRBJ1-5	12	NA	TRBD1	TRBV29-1	CSVKQGNQPQHF	TGCAGCGTTAAACAGGGGAATCAGCCCCAGCATTTT
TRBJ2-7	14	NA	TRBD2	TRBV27	CASSVIAGGYEQYF	TGTGCCAGCAGTGTCATAGCGGGGGGCTACGAGCAGTACTTC
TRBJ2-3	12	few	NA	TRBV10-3	CAISPRTDTQYF	TGTGCCATCAGCCCTAGAACAGATACGCAGTATTTT
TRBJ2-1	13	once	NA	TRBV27	CASTETVYNEQFF	TGTGCCAGCACCGAGACAGTTTACAATGAGCAGTTCTTC
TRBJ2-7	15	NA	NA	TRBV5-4	CASSFVGTTTYEQYF	TGTGCCAGCAGCTTTGTGGGGACAACAACCTACGAGCAGTACTTC